The rows below give T cell receptor beta chains drawn from one sample of a study of blood T cell repertoires in COVID-19. The table came from immunoSEQ multiplex PCR; TCRdb's copy has only in-frame clones and leaves some out. This repertoire shows 400,000 to 500,000 clones, around nine tenths found once; its top ten account for approximately 1.5%. Input material: PBMCs or T cells enriched from blood (not recorded which). Receptors were obtained from a young woman who had been exposed to COVID-19. Both conserved end residues are part of each CDR3. Fields, in order: V gene, clone size, D gene, J gene, CDR3 protein, CDR3 DNA. The D gene is left open where the match is weak. Not every row has a clone size; where given, it reads once, few, many or a size class.

TRBV2	once	.	TRBJ2-5	CASSITSWGETQYF	TGTGCCAGCAGCATAACTAGCTGGGGAGAGACCCAGTACTTC
TRBV9	.	.	TRBJ2-5	CASSVGGDYQETQYF	TGTGCCAGCAGCGTAGGGGGGGACTACCAAGAGACCCAGTACTTC
TRBV11-2	once	TRBD1	TRBJ1-1	CASVADRGVTEAFF	TGTGCCAGCGTCGCGGACAGGGGGGTGACTGAAGCTTTCTTT
TRBV4-1	.	.	TRBJ2-7	CASSQAGTLSYEQYF	TGCGCCAGCAGCCAAGCCGGGACATTGTCCTACGAGCAGTACTTC
TRBV12-1	.	.	TRBJ1-6	CASSFFDLNSPLHF	TGTGCCAGCAGCTTTTTCGATCTAAATTCACCCCTCCACTTT
TRBV28	few	.	TRBJ1-1	CASNERGTEAFF	TGTGCCAGCAACGAAAGGGGCACTGAAGCTTTCTTT
TRBV5-1	.	.	TRBJ2-7	CASSLRHPYEQYF	TGCGCCAGCAGCTTAAGACACCCCTACGAGCAGTACTTC
TRBV29-1	.	TRBD2	TRBJ2-1	CSVGLAVYNEQFF	TGCAGCGTTGGGCTAGCGGTATACAATGAGCAGTTCTTC
TRBV28	.	.	TRBJ2-7	CASTSGLLSYEQYF	TGTGCCAGCACCTCTGGACTGTTATCCTACGAGCAGTACTTC
TRBV28	once	.	TRBJ1-1	CAIRLAPGVAFF	TGTGCCATCAGACTCGCCCCCGGGGTAGCTTTCTTT
TRBV18	.	TRBD2	TRBJ2-1	CASSLPSGSYNEQFF	TGTGCCAGCTCACTTCCTAGCGGGAGCTACAATGAGCAGTTCTTC
TRBV7-2	.	TRBD2	TRBJ2-2	CASSPLTSGTGELFF	TGTGCCAGCAGCCCCTTGACTAGCGGCACCGGGGAGCTGTTTTTT
TRBV15	.	.	TRBJ1-5	CATSREGQPNQPQHF	TGTGCCACCAGCAGAGAGGGGCAGCCCAATCAGCCCCAGCATTTT
TRBV27	few	TRBD2	TRBJ2-2	CASSSIWGSGGASTGELFF	TGTGCCAGCAGTTCGATATGGGGTAGCGGGGGGGCTAGCACCGGGGAGCTGTTTTTT
TRBV19	once	.	TRBJ1-2	CASSSGVRLANYGYTF	TGTGCCAGTAGTTCCGGGGTTCGATTAGCTAACTATGGCTACACCTTC
TRBV28	.	TRBD2	TRBJ2-1	CASIRLAGAGEQFF	TGTGCCAGCATCAGGCTAGCGGGAGCGGGTGAGCAGTTCTTC
TRBV7-9	few	.	TRBJ1-5	CASSLEGSGNQPQHF	TGTGCCAGCAGCTTAGAGGGTTCAGGGAATCAGCCCCAGCATTTT
TRBV3-1/TRBV3-2	once	TRBD1	TRBJ1-1	CASSPGQTNTEAFF	TGTGCCAGCAGCCCGGGACAGACTAACACTGAAGCTTTCTTT
TRBV5-1	many	.	TRBJ1-4	CASSFGQGGEKLFF	TGCGCCAGCAGCTTTGGGCAGGGTGGTGAAAAACTGTTTTTT
TRBV2	.	.	TRBJ2-7	CASSEKISGLYEQYF	TGTGCCAGCAGTGAAAAGATTAGCGGTCTCTACGAGCAGTACTTC
TRBV27	.	.	TRBJ2-1	CASSVAGRGDLSEQFF	TGTGCCAGCAGTGTCGCCGGCAGGGGGGACCTTAGTGAGCAGTTCTTC
TRBV13	.	.	TRBJ2-7	CASSPVRGSSYEQYF	TGTGCCAGCAGCCCTGTTAGGGGGAGCTCCTACGAGCAGTACTTC
TRBV27	.	TRBD1	TRBJ1-2	CASSQGTESFYGYTF	TGTGCCAGCAGCCAAGGGACAGAATCGTTCTATGGCTACACCTTC
TRBV7-2	.	.	TRBJ2-2	CASSLDRNTGELFF	TGTGCCAGCAGCCTGGACAGGAACACCGGGGAGCTGTTTTTT
TRBV7-2	once	TRBD2	TRBJ2-2	CASSPPGLAGNTGELFF	TGTGCCAGCAGCCCGCCGGGACTAGCGGGGAACACCGGGGAGCTGTTTTTT
TRBV19	.	TRBD2	TRBJ2-1	CASSPQTSGVYNEQFF	TGTGCCAGTAGTCCCCAGACTAGCGGGGTATACAATGAGCAGTTCTTC
TRBV6-2/TRBV6-3	once	TRBD1	TRBJ1-2	CASSQGQIPISSGYTF	TGTGCCAGCAGCCAGGGACAGATTCCTATTTCCTCCGGCTACACCTTC
TRBV28	.	.	TRBJ2-7	CASSLLLADYEQYF	TGTGCCAGCAGTTTATTACTAGCAGACTACGAGCAGTACTTC
TRBV12-3/TRBV12-4	.	.	TRBJ2-7	CASSPQVAYEQYF	TGTGCCAGCAGCCCTCAGGTTGCCTACGAGCAGTACTTC
TRBV9	.	.	TRBJ2-1	CASARGWAINEQFF	TGTGCCAGCGCTCGGGGGTGGGCTATCAATGAGCAGTTCTTC
TRBV5-1	.	TRBD2	TRBJ2-2	CASSSPGLAPDTGELFF	TGCGCCAGCAGCTCTCCGGGACTAGCGCCGGACACCGGGGAGCTGTTTTTT
TRBV4-3	.	.	TRBJ2-4	CASSQGGAAGIQYF	TGCGCCAGCAGCCAGGGGGGGGCCGCGGGCATTCAGTACTTC
TRBV2	once	TRBD1	TRBJ2-5	CASSGDRGIYQETQYF	TGTGCCAGCAGTGGGGACAGGGGGATATACCAAGAGACCCAGTACTTC
TRBV29-1	.	.	TRBJ1-2	CSVETHKDGYTF	TGCAGCGTTGAGACACACAAGGATGGCTACACCTTC
TRBV9	.	TRBD1	TRBJ1-5	CASSPRDRGFNQPQHF	TGTGCCAGCAGCCCCCGGGACAGGGGTTTCAATCAGCCCCAGCATTTT
TRBV5-4	.	.	TRBJ2-4	CASSPRAGVLAKNIQYF	TGTGCCAGCAGCCCCAGGGCAGGGGTCTTAGCCAAAAACATTCAGTACTTC
TRBV6-5	once	.	TRBJ1-1	CASTSAVFSNTEAFF	TGTGCCAGCACCTCGGCGGTCTTTTCGAACACTGAAGCTTTCTTT
TRBV19	.	.	TRBJ2-2	CASSYSGTGELFF	TGTGCCAGTAGTTATTCAGGTACCGGGGAGCTGTTTTTT
TRBV6-2/TRBV6-3	.	.	TRBJ2-2	CASSPPRSRAGELFF	TGTGCCAGCAGTCCCCCCCGATCTCGGGCCGGGGAGCTGTTTTTT
TRBV15	.	.	TRBJ1-1	CATEDSYNTEAFF	TGTGCCACCGAAGACAGTTATAACACTGAAGCTTTCTTT
TRBV28	.	TRBD1	TRBJ1-4	CASSRTGANEKLFF	TGTGCCAGCAGCCGGACAGGAGCGAACGAAAAACTGTTTTTT
TRBV7-7	.	TRBD2	TRBJ2-3	CASSRPGLAGDFRTDTQYF	TGTGCCAGCAGCCGACCGGGACTAGCGGGGGATTTCCGCACAGATACGCAGTATTTT
TRBV6-5	.	.	TRBJ1-2	CASRTEYYGYTF	TGTGCCAGCAGAACAGAGTACTATGGCTACACCTTC
TRBV7-3	.	TRBD1	TRBJ2-3	CASSSTGIDTQYF	TGTGCCAGCAGCTCGACAGGGATTGATACGCAGTATTTT
TRBV21-1	few	.	TRBJ1-2	CASSALTALTYGYTF	TGTGCCAGCAGCGCTTTAACAGCTCTAACCTATGGCTACACCTTC
TRBV1	.	.	TRBJ2-5	CTSSQGRTSLAGIQETQYF	TGCACCAGCAGCCAAGGTCGGACTAGCCTAGCGGGTATTCAAGAGACCCAGTACTTC